The 14 T cell receptor beta chains below all came from one sample that was sequenced in a study of cytomegalovirus exposure and HLA in healthy donors (TCRdb year 2017). Library preparation was by the immunoSEQ multiplex PCR assay. A mixture of 60 forward primers for TCR Vbeta segments and 13 reverse primers for TCR Jbeta segments was used in the multiplex PCR. In its TCRdb copy, this immuneACCESS table keeps in-frame sequences only and misses some clones. Where compared with another copy, unresolved V genes explain less than half of these, and the others have no known cause. The table for this sample lists about 160,000 clones; 65% to 80% of them were counted only once. Under 2.5% of the sample rests with the top ten. The sequenced sample was PBMCs. These receptor sequences come from a man aged 40-50 years in good health and CMV-seronegative.

The chain recombines TRBV28 with TRBJ1-2, with TRBD1 matching 11 bases. Germline V lookup: CDR1 MDHEN, CDR2 SYDVKM. This CDR3 has 13 amino acids. Trimming removed 11 bases from V and 4 bases from J; junction bases left unmatched: 6. CDR3 DNA sequence: TGTGCCCACCGGGACAGGGGGGTCTATGGCTACACCTTC. It specifies CAHRDRGVYGYTF.

This chain connects TRBV2 to TRBJ2-7; 9 bases are a match to TRBD2. The DNA end is a closer match to TRBJ2-1, so the J assignment may be wrong. In germline, CDR1 is SNHLY, CDR2 FYNNEI. The CDR3 consists of 14 residues. Written as DNA, the CDR3 is TGTGCCAGCACGCGGGGGGGTGACCCAAATGAGCAGTTCTTC. Residues: CASTRGGDPNEQFF.

The V call is TRBV7-2, the J call TRBJ2-3; D is ambiguous. Trimming stripped 4 bases from V and 5 bases from J, with 13 bases between. The CDR3 totals 14 residues. Germline CDR1 and CDR2: SGHTA and FQGNSA. CDR3 amino acids: CASSSVASGDTQYF. The CDR3 DNA reads TGTGCCAGCAGCTCTGTGGCTAGTGGAGATACGCAGTATTTT.

V is TRBV14 and J is TRBJ2-5, with 13 bases identical to TRBD2. The J call is uncertain, as TRBJ2-7 better fits the DNA end. The CDR3 is 15 amino acids. In germline, CDR1 is SGHDN, CDR2 FVKESK. For the CDR3, the DNA is TGTGCCAGCAGCCCAGGACTAGCGGGAGATCACGAGCAGTACTTC. Its protein product is CASSPGLAGDHEQYF.

The CDR3 sequence: CASSASGRILLTGGPETQYF. The CDR3 DNA sequence: TGTGCCAGCAGTGCGTCCGGGCGCATCCTGTTGACGGGAGGGCCGGAGACCCAGTACTTC. The V and J genes are TRBV2 and TRBJ2-5; the match to TRBD2 covers 8 bases. V shed 4 bases and J 5 bases; nucleotides not matched to a gene: 24. The CDR3 has 20 amino acids. In germline, CDR1 is SNHLY, CDR2 FYNNEI.

The rearrangement uses TRBV27 and TRBJ2-5; D possibly corresponds to TRBD2 (5 bases). The J call is doubtful: the DNA matches TRBJ2-7 better. The CDR3 covers 17 residues. CDR1 is MNHEY and CDR2 is SMNVEV in the germline V gene (reference sequence). The CDR3 DNA is TGTGCCAGCAGCCAGTTTGAGGGTCCTAGGGCGGTCTACGAGCAGTACTTC. Its protein is CASSQFEGPRAVYEQYF.

The V call is TRBV11-2, the J call TRBJ1-1, with D possibly matching TRBD1 (6 bases). The CDR3 spans 13 residues. Trimming removed 2 bases from V and 10 bases from J, with 14 bases in between. In germline, CDR1 is SGHAT, CDR2 FQNNGV. The CDR3 spells CASSLQGRLRAFF. The CDR3 DNA reads TGTGCCAGCAGCTTACAGGGGCGTCTGAGAGCTTTCTTT.

The J gene is TRBJ2-1, the V gene TRBV18, with D unresolved. In germline, CDR1 is KGHSH, CDR2 LQKENI. The CDR3 runs to 11 residues. V lost 2 bases to trimming and J lost 10 bases, with 6 bases between them. CDR3 nucleotides: TGTGCCAGCTCACCAAGTGAGGAGCAGTTCTTC. Its translation is CASSPSEEQFF.

The chain combines TRBV5-1 with TRBJ2-7, with TRBD2 matching 7 bases. Germline-derived CDR1 and CDR2 are SGHRS and YFSETQ. The CDR3 has 15 amino acids. The V gene end was trimmed by 4 bases and the J gene end by 5 bases; junction bases not matched to a gene: 12. CDR3 protein: CASSLLGEGSHEQYF. CDR3 DNA: TGCGCCAGCAGCCTACTAGGGGAGGGTAGCCACGAGCAGTACTTC. The complete variable domain, with remaining parts taken from reference TRBV5-1 and TRBJ2-7, reads KAGVTQTPRYLIKTRGQQVTLSCSPISGHRSVSWYQQTPGQGLQFLFEYFSETQRNKGNFPGRFSGRQFSNSRSEMNVSTLELGDSALYLCASSLLGEGSHEQYFGPGTRLTVT.

The rearrangement joins TRBV28 to TRBJ2-7, with D possibly being TRBD1 (6 bases). The ends were cut back, 8 bases at V and 5 bases at J, with 16 bases in the middle. Per the germline V gene, CDR1 is MDHEN and CDR2 is SYDVKM. The CDR3 loop spans 13 amino acids. Written as DNA, the CDR3 is TGTGCCAGCGTAAAAGGACAGTATAACGAGCAGTACTTC. Encoded protein: CASVKGQYNEQYF.

This clone was recorded once. The chain is built from TRBV6-5 and TRBJ2-2, with 12 positions matching TRBD2. The CDR3 extends over 15 amino acids. CDR1 is MNHEY and CDR2 is SVGAGI in the germline V gene. V lost 5 bases to trimming and J lost 7 bases; unmatched junction nucleotides: 5. DNA for the CDR3: TGTGCCAGCAGTCCCCGGACTAGCGGGAACGGGGAGCTGTTTTTT. Protein product: CASSPRTSGNGELFF.

The chain combines TRBV5-8 with TRBJ2-6; 7 bases match TRBD1. The ends lost 9 bases at V and 2 bases at J; junction bases unmatched: 8. Per the germline V gene, CDR1 is SGHTS and CDR2 is YDEGEE. The CDR3 totals 15 residues. The CDR3 sequence is CATRGRWAGANVLTF. Here the CDR3 DNA reads TGTGCCACGAGGGGGCGCTGGGCTGGGGCCAACGTCCTGACTTTC. The full variable domain, completed using reference TRBV5-8 and TRBJ2-6, is EAGVTQSPTHLIKTRGQQATLRCSPISGHTSVYWYQQALGLGLQFLLWYDEGEERNRGNFPPRFSGRQFPNYSSELNVNALELEDSALYLCATRGRWAGANVLTFGAGSRLTVL.

The genes are TRBV7-9 and TRBJ2-1; 10 positions agree with TRBD2. The CDR3 is 16 residues long. Germline trimming cut 3 bases from V and 5 bases from J; bases unmatched to any gene: 7. CDR1 SEHNR and CDR2 FQNEAQ come from the germline V gene (reference sequence). For the CDR3, the DNA is TGTGCCAGCAGCTTGGTCGGACTAGCGGCTCACAATGAGCAGTTCTTC. Residues: CASSLVGLAAHNEQFF.

This clone was observed a handful of times. The J gene is TRBJ2-7, the V gene TRBV6-1; D gene uncertain. Looked up from germline, CDR1 is MNHNS and CDR2 is SASEGT. This CDR3 is built from 13 residues. V lost 8 bases and J 0 bases, leaving 11 bases between the germline ends. The CDR3 reads CASAPQFSYEQYF. The DNA of the CDR3 is TGTGCCAGCGCCCCCCAGTTCTCCTACGAGCAGTACTTC.